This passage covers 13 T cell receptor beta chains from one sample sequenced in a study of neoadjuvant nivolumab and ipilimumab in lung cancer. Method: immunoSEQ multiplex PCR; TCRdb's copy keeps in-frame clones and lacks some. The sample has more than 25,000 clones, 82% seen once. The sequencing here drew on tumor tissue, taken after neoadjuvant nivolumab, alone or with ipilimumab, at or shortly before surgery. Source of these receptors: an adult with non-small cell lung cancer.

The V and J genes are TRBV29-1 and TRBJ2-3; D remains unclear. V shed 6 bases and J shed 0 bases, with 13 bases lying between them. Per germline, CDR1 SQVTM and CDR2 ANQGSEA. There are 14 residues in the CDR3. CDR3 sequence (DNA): TGCAGCGTCCAACGTGACGGTAGCACAGATACGCAGTATTTT. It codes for CSVQRDGSTDTQYF.

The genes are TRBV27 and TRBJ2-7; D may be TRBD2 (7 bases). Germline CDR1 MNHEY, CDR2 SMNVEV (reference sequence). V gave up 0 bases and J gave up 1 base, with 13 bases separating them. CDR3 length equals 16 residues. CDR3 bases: TGTGCCAGCAGTTTATCGTGGGGGCGGGGGTCCTACGAGCAGTACTTC. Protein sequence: CASSLSWGRGSYEQYF.

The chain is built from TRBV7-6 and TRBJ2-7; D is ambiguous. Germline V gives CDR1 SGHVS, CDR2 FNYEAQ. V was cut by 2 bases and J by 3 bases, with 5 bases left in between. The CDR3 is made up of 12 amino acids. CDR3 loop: CASSLRSYEQYF. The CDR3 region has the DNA TGTGCCAGCAGCTTAAGGAGCTACGAGCAGTACTTC.

The chain's CDR3 is CASSFTGNTGELFF. In DNA form, the CDR3 reads TGTGCCAGCTCCTTCACGGGGAACACCGGGGAGCTGTTTTTT. This sequence joins TRBV18 and TRBJ2-2; D is ambiguous. The CDR3 is made up of 14 amino acids. Germline V gene lookup returns CDR1 KGHSH and CDR2 LQKENI. V lost 6 bases to trimming and J lost 1 base, with 9 bases between them.

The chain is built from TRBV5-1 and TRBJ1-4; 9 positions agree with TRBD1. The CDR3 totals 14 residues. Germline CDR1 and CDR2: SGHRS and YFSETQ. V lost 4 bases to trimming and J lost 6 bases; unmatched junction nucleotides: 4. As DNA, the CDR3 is TGCGCCAGCAGCCGGGACAGGGAGGATGAAAAACTGTTTTTT. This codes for CASSRDREDEKLFF. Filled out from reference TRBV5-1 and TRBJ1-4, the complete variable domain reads KAGVTQTPRYLIKTRGQQVTLSCSPISGHRSVSWYQQTPGQGLQFLFEYFSETQRNKGNFPGRFSGRQFSNSRSEMNVSTLELGDSALYLCASSRDREDEKLFFGSGTQLSVL.

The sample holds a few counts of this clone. Here the CDR3 reads CAISEPGRGAYGYTF. The CDR3 DNA reads as TGTGCCATCAGTGAGCCAGGCAGGGGGGCCTATGGCTACACCTTC. The chain links TRBV10-3 to TRBJ1-2; 7 bases match TRBD1. Germline V gene data show CDR1 as ENHRY and CDR2 as SYGVKD. V lost 2 bases, J lost 4 bases, and 7 bases stayed unmatched. The CDR3 has 15 amino acids.

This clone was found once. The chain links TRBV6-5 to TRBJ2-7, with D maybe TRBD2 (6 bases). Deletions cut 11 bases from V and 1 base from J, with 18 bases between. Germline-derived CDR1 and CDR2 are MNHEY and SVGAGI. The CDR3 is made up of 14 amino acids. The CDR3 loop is CAVCRPGLSYEQYF. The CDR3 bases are TGTGCCGTCTGTCGACCGGGACTTTCCTACGAGCAGTACTTC.

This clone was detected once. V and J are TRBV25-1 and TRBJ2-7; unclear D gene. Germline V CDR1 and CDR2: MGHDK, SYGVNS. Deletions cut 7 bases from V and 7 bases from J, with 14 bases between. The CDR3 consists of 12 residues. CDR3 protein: CASMKTLGEQYF. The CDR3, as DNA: TGTGCCAGCATGAAAACCCTGGGGGAGCAGTACTTC.

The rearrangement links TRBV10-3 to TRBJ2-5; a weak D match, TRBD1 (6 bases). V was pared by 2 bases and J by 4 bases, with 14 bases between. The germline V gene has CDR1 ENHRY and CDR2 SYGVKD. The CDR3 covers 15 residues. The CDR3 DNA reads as TGTGCCATCAGTGAGAAACAACAGGGACGAGAGACCCAGTACTTC. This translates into CAISEKQQGRETQYF.

CDR3 DNA: TGTGCCAGCAGCTTAGATCTTCCGCTAGCTATCCCATACGAGCAGTACTTC. Its protein product is CASSLDLPLAIPYEQYF. The V and J genes are TRBV11-1 and TRBJ2-7; D is possibly TRBD2 (5 bases). CDR1 is SGHAT, CDR2 FQDESV, per germline (reference sequence). This CDR3 contains 17 residues. V was pared by 1 base and J by 4 bases, with 20 bases between.

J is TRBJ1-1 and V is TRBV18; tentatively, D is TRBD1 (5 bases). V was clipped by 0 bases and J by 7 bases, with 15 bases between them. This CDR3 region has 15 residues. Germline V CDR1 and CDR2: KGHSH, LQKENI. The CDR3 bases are TGTGCCAGCTCACCACCGGGACCGCAAAGGTATGAAGCTTTCTTT. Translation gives CASSPPGPQRYEAFF.

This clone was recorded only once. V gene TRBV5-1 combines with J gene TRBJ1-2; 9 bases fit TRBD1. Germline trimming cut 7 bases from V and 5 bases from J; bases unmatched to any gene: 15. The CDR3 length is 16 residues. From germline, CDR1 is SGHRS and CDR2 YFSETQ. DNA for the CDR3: TGCGCCAGCGGAATCCCGGACAGGGGCCAGGGATATGGCTACACCTTC. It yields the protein CASGIPDRGQGYGYTF.

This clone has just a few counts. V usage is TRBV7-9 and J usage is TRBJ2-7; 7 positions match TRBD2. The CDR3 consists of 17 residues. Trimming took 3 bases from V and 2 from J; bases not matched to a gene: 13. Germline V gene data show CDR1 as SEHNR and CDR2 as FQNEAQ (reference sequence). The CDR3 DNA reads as TGTGCCAGCAGCTTGCGGCCGGGGGGAGGGGTCGCCTACGAGCAGTACTTC. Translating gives CASSLRPGGGVAYEQYF.